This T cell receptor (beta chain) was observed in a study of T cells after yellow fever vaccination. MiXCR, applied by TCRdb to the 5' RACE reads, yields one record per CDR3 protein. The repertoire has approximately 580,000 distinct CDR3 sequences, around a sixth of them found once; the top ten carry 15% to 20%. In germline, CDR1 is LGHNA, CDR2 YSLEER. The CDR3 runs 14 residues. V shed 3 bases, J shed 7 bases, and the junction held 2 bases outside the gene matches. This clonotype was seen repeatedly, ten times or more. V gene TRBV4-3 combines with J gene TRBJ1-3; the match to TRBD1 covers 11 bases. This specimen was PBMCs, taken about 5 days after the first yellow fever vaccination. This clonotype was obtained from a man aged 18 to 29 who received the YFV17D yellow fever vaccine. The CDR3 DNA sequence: TGCGCCAGCAGCCAGGACAGGGGGCTTAACACCATATATTTT. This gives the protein CASSQDRGLNTIYF.